This TCR beta chain comes out of a study of vaccination and CD4 T cells after COVID-19. About the study: Those taking part got two shots of either the BNT162b2 or the mRNA-1273 vaccine. Whole-study results and caveats: SARS-CoV-2-reactive clonotype medians increased from roughly 21 to 40, not significantly.

V was cut by 2 bases and J by 3 bases, with 20 bases left in between. This CDR3 has 18 amino acids. Looked up from germline, CDR1 is MNHEY and CDR2 is SVGAGI. Treatment reported: approximately nine-day PBMC culture with coronavirus spike peptide pools or control peptides (ViraFEST assay). Scientists ran DNA taken from cultured CD4+ T cells through the Oncomine TCR Beta short-read assay for sequencing. TCRdb re-called the PCR reads with MiXCR, one entry per CDR3 protein. Here the sample spans 8,500 to 14,000 distinct CDR3 sequences, about three quarters being singletons. This clonotype is medium-sized within its sample. Its antigen is currently unknown.

V gene TRBV6-5 combines with J gene TRBJ2-4; D may be TRBD1 (6 bases). The TCR comes from a human donor who had recovered from COVID-19. Sequenced: CD4+ T cells from blood, cultured in vitro. The CDR3: CASSYTRSGVGGKNIQYF. The CDR3 coding sequence is TGTGCCAGCAGTTACACCCGGTCAGGGGTGGGTGGCAAAAACATTCAGTACTTC.